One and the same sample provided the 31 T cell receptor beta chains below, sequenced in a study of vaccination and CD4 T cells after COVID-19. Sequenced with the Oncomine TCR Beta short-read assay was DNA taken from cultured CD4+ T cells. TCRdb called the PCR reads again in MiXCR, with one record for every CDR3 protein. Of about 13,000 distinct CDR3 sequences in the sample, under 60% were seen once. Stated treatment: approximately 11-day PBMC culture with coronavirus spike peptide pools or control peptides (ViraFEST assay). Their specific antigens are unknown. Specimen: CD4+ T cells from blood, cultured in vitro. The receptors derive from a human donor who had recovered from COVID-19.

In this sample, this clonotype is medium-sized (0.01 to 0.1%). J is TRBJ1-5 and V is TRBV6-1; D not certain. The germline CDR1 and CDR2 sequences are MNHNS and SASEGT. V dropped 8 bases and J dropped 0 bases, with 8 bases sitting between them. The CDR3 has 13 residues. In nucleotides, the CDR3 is TGTGCCAGCCTGGGCCATAGCAATCAGCCCCAGCATTTT. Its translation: CASLGHSNQPQHF.

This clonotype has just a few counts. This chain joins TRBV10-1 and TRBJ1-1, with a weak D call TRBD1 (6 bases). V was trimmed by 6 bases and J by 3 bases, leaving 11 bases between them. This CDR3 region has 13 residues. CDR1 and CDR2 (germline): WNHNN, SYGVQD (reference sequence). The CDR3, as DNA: TGCGCCAGCAGGTCGGACAGTTACACTGAAGCTTTCTTT. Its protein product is CASRSDSYTEAFF.

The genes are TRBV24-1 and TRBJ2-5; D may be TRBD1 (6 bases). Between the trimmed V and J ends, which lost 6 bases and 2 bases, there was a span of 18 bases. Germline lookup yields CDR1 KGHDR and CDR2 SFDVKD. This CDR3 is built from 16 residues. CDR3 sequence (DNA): TGTGCCACCAGTTTGGGGGCTATCCCCCAACAAGAGACCCAGTACTTC. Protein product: CATSLGAIPQQETQYF.

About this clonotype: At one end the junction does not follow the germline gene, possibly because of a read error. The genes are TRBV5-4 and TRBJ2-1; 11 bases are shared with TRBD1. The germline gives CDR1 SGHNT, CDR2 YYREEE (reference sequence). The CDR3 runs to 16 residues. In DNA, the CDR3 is TGTGCCAGCAGCTCAAGCCGGGACAGGGGGTACAACTCCCTCCCCTTC. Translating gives CASSSSRDRGYNSLPF.

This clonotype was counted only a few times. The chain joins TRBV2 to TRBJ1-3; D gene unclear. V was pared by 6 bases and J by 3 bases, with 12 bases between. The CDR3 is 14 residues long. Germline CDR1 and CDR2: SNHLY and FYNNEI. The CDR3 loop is CASSPASGGNTIYF. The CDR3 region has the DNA TGTGCCAGCAGCCCCGCCAGCGGTGGAAACACCATATATTTT.

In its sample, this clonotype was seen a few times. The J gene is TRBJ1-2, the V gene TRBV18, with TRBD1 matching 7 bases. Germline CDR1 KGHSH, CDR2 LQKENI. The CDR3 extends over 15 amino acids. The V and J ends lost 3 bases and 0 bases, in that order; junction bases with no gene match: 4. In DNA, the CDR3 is TGTGCCAGCTCACCTCGGGACAGAGCTAACTATGGCTACACCTTC. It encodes CASSPRDRANYGYTF.

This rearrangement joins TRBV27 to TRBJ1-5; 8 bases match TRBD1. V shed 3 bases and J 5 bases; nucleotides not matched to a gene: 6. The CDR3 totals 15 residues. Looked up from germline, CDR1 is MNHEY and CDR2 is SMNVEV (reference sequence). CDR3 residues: CASSFGRGRDQPQHF. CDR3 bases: TGTGCCAGCAGTTTCGGCAGGGGGCGCGATCAGCCCCAGCATTTT.

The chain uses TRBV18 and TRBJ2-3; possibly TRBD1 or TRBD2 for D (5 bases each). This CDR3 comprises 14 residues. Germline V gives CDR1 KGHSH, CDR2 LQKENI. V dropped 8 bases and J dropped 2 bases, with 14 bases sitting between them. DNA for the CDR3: TGTGCCAGCCAACGGGACCGGATCACAGATACGCAGTATTTT. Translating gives CASQRDRITDTQYF.

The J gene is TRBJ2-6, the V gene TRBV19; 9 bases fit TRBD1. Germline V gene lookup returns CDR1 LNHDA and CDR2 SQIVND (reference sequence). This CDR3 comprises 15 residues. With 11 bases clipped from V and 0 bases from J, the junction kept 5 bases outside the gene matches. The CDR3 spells CAAGQGSSGANVLTF. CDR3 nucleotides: TGTGCCGCCGGACAGGGGAGCTCTGGGGCCAACGTCCTGACTTTC.

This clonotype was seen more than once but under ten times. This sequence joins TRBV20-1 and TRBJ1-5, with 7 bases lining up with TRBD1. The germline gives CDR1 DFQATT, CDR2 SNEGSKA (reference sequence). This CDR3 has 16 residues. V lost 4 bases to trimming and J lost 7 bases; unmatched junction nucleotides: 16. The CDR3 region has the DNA TGCAGTGCTATTGGTCCGACAGGGACGGTATGGCAGCCCCAGCATTTT. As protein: CSAIGPTGTVWQPQHF.

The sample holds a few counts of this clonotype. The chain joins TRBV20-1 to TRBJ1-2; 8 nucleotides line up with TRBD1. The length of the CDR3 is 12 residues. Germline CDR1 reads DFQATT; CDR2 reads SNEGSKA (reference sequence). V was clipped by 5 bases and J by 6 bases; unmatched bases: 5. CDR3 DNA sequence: TGCAGTGCTGGGACGACAGGGGATGGCTACACCTTC. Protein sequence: CSAGTTGDGYTF.

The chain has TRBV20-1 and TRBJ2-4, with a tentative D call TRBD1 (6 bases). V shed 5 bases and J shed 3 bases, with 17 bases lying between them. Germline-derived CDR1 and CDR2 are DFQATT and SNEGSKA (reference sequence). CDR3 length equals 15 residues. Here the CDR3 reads CSAPLTDSNKNIQYF. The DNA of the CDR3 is TGCAGTGCTCCATTGACGGACAGCAACAAAAACATTCAGTACTTC.

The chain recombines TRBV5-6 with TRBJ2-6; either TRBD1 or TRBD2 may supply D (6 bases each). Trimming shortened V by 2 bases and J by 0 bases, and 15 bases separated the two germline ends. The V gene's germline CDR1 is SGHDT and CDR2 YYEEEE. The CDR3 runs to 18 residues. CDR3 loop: CASSFRFRGPSGANVLTF. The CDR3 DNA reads TGTGCCAGCAGCTTCCGGTTTCGGGGGCCCTCTGGGGCCAACGTCCTGACTTTC. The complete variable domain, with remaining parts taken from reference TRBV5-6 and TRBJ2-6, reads DAGVTQSPTHLIKTRGQQVTLRCSPKSGHDTVSWYQQALGQGPQFIFQYYEEEERQRGNFPDRFSGHQFPNYSSELNVNALLLGDSALYLCASSFRFRGPSGANVLTFGAGSRLTVL.

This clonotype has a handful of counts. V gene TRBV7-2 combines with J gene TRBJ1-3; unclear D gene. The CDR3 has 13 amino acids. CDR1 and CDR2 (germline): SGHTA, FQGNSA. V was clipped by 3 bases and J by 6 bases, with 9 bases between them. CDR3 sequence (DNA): TGTGCCAGCAGCTTTAGGAGGGAAAACACCATATATTTT. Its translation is CASSFRRENTIYF.

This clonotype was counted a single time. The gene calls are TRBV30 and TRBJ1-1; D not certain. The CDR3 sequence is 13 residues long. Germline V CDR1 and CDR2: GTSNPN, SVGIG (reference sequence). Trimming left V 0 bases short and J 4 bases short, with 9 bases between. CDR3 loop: CAWSVGFSTEAFF. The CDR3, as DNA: TGTGCCTGGAGTGTTGGGTTTAGCACTGAAGCTTTCTTT.

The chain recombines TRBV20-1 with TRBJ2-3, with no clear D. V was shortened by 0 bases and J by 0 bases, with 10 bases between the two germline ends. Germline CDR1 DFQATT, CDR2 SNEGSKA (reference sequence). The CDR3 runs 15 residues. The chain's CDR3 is CSARDPKGSTDTQYF. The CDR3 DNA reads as TGCAGTGCTAGAGATCCGAAGGGTAGCACAGATACGCAGTATTTT.

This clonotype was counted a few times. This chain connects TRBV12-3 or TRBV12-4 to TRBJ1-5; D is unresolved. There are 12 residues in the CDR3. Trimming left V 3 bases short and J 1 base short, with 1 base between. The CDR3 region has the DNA TGTGCCAGCAGTTTCAGCAATCAGCCCCAGCATTTT. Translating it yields CASSFSNQPQHF.

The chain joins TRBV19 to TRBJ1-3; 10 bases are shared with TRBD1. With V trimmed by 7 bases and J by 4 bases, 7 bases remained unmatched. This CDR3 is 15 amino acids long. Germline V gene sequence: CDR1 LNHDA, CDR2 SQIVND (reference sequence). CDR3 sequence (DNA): TGTGCCAGTAATGATCCGGGACAGGGGGGAAACACCATATATTTT. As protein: CASNDPGQGGNTIYF.

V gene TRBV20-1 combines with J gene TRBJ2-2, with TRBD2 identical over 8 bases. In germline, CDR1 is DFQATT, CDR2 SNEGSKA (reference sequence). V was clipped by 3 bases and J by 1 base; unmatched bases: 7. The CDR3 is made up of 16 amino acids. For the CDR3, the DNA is TGCAGTGCTAGGGGCGGGCTAGCGGGGAACACCGGGGAGCTGTTTTTT. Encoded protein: CSARGGLAGNTGELFF.

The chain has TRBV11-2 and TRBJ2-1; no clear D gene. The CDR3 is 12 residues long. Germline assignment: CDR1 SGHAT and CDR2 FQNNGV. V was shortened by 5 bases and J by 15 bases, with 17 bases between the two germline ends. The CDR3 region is CASSLLSRQWFF. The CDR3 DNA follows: TGTGCCAGCAGCCTCTTGTCCCGCCAGTGGTTCTTC. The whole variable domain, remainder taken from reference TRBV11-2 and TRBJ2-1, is EAGVAQSPRYKIIEKRQSVAFWCNPISGHATLYWYQQILGQGPKLLIQFQNNGVVDDSQLPKDRFSAERLKGVDSTLKIQPAKLEDSAVYLCASSLLSRQWFFGPGTRLTVL.

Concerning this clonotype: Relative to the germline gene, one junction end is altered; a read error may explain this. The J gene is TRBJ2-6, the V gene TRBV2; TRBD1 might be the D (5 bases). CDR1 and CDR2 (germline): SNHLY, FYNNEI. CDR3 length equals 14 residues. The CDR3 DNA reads TGTGCCAGCAGTGAAGCGTCCAGGGTAGCCGTCCTGGCTTTC. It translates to CASSEASRVAVLAF.

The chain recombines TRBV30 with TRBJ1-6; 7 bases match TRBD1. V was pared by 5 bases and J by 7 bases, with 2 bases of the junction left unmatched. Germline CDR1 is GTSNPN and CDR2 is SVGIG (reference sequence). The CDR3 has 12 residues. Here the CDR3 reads CAWDRENSPLHF. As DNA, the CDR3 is TGTGCCTGGGACAGGGAAAATTCACCCCTCCACTTT. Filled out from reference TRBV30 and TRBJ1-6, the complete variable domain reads SQTIHQWPATLVQPVGSPLSLECTVEGTSNPNLYWYRQAAGRGLQLLFYSVGIGQISSEVPQNLSASRPQDRQFILSSKKLLLSDSGFYLCAWDRENSPLHFGNGTRLTVT.

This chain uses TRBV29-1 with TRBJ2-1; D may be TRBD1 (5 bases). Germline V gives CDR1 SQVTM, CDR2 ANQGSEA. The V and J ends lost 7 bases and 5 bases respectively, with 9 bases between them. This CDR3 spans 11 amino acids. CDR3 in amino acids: CSAPTDNEQFF. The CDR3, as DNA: TGCAGCGCCCCGACAGACAATGAGCAGTTCTTC.

CDR3 amino acids: CASSPFTGGNYNSPLHF. CDR3 coding DNA: TGTGCCAGCAGCCCTTTTACAGGGGGCAATTATAATTCACCCCTCCACTTT. The rearrangement joins TRBV5-8 to TRBJ1-6; 9 positions agree with TRBD1. Germline V gene data show CDR1 as SGHTS and CDR2 as YDEGEE. CDR3 length equals 17 residues. The trim removed 4 bases at V and 4 bases at J, leaving 9 bases unmatched.

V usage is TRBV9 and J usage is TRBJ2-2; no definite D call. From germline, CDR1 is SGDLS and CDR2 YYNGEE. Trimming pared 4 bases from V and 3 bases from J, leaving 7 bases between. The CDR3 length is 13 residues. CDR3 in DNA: TGTGCCAGCAGCCGCAAGGACACCGGGGAGCTGTTTTTT. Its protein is CASSRKDTGELFF.

CDR3 coding DNA: TGTGCCAGCAGCTCAGTCGCGGGGGGGCGAGTGGGCACAGATACGCAGTATTTT. It is translated as CASSSVAGGRVGTDTQYF. V and J are TRBV7-2 and TRBJ2-3; 9 bases map to TRBD2. Germline loops: CDR1 SGHTA, CDR2 FQGNSA. The CDR3 loop spans 18 amino acids. V trimming: 4 bases; J trimming: 1 base; junction bases outside the gene matches: 12.

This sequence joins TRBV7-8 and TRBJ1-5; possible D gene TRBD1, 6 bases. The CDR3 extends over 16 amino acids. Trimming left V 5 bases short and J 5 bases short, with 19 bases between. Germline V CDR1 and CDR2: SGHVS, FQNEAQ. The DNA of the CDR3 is TGTGCCAGCAGCCGTAGGACAGACCCTAGGGATCAGCCCCAGCATTTT. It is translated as CASSRRTDPRDQPQHF.

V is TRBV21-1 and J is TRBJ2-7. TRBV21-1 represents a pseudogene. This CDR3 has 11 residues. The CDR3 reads CASRTLREQYF. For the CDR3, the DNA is TGTGCCAGCAGAACCCTTCGCGAGCAGTACTTC.

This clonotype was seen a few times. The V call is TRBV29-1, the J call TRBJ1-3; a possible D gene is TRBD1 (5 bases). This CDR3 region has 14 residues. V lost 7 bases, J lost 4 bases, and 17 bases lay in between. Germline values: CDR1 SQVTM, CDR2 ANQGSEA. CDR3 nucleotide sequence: TGCAGCGCCGCGGGGCGGGCGCGAGGAAACACCATATATTTT. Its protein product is CSAAGRARGNTIYF.

The CDR3 here is CASSTYTGELFF. CDR3 coding DNA: TGTGCCAGCAGCACGTACACCGGGGAGCTGTTTTTT. The chain couples TRBV7-2 to TRBJ2-2, with D uncertain. The CDR3 sequence is 12 residues long. The V gene's germline CDR1 is SGHTA and CDR2 FQGNSA. The V gene lost 5 bases and the J gene lost 3 bases, with 4 bases spanning the gap.

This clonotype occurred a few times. The CDR3 protein is CASSLMGRNTEAFF. Written as DNA, the CDR3 is TGTGCCAGCAGCTTGATGGGACGGAACACTGAAGCTTTCTTT. V is TRBV5-5 and J is TRBJ1-1; a weak D match, TRBD1 (5 bases). The CDR3 has 14 residues. Germline V lookup: CDR1 SGHKS, CDR2 YYEKEE (reference sequence). V dropped 1 base and J dropped 1 base, with 8 bases sitting between them.